The source of this TCR beta chain is a study of cytomegalovirus exposure and HLA in healthy donors. This CDR3 is 15 amino acids long. V was pared by 3 bases and J by 0 bases, with 4 bases of the junction left unmatched. From germline, CDR1 is SGHDT and CDR2 YYEEEE. Both 60 Vbeta primers and 13 Jbeta primers went into the PCR. Libraries were prepared by immunoSEQ multiplex PCR; TCRdb keeps only in-frame clonotypes and omits some of them. The sample contains around 170,000 clones, over 60% of which appear only once. The chain employs TRBV5-6 and TRBJ2-3; TRBD2 matches 7 bases. This sequence was found in a girl aged 10 to 17 in good health and CMV-seronegative. What was sequenced was PBMCs. In DNA, the CDR3 is TGTGCCAGCAGCTGGGGAGGGGCCAGCACAGATACGCAGTATTTT. Translated: CASSWGGASTDTQYF.